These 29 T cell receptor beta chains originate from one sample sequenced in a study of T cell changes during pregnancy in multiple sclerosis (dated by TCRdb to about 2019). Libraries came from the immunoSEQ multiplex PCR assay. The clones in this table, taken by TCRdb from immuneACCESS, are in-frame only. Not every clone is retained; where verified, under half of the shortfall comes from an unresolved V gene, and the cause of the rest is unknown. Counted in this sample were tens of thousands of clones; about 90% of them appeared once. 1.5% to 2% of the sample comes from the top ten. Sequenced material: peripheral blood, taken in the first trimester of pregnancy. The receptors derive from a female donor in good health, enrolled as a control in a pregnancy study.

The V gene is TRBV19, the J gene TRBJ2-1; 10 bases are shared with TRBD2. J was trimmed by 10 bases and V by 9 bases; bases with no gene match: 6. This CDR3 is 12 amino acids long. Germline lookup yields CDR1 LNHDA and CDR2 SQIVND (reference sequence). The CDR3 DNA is TGTGCCAGCGAGCGGGGGGGTGGAGAGCAGTTCTTC. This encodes CASERGGGEQFF.

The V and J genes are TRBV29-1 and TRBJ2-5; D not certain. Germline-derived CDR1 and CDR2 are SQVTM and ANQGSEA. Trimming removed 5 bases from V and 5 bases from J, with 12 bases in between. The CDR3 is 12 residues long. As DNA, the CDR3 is TGCAGCGTTTATGACGACGGGGAGACCCAGTACTTC. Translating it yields CSVYDDGETQYF.

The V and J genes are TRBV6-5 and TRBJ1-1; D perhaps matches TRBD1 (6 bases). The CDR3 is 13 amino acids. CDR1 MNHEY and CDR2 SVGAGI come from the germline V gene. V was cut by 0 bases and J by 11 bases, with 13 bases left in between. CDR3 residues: CASSYSVGQGAFF. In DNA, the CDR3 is TGTGCCAGCAGTTACTCGGTGGGGCAGGGGGCTTTCTTT.

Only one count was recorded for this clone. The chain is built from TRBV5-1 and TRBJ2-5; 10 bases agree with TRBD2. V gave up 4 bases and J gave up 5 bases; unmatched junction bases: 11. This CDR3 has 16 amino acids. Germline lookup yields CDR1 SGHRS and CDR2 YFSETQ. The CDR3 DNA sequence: TGCGCCAGCAGCACCCAAGGACTAGCGGAGGGGGAGACCCAGTACTTC. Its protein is CASSTQGLAEGETQYF. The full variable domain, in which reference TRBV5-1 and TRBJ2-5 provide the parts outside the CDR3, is KAGVTQTPRYLIKTRGQQVTLSCSPISGHRSVSWYQQTPGQGLQFLFEYFSETQRNKGNFPGRFSGRQFSNSRSEMNVSTLELGDSALYLCASSTQGLAEGETQYFGPGTRLLVL.

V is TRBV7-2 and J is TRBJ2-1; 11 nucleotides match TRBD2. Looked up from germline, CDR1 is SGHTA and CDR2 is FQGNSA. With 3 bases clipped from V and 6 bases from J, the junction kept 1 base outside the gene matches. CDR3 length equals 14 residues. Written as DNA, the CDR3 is TGTGCCAGCAGCTTGGGGACTAGCGGCAATGAGCAGTTCTTC. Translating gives CASSLGTSGNEQFF.

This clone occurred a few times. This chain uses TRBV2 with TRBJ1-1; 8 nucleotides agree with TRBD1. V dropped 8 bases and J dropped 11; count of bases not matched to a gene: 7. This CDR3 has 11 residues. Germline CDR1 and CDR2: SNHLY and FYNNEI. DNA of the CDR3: TGTGCCAGCGCTTACAGGGGGAGTGCTTTCTTT. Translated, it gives CASAYRGSAFF.

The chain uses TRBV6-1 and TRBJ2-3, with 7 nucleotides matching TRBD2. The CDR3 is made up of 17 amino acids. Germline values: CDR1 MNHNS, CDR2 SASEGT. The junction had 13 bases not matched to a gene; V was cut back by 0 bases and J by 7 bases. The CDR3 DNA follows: TGTGCCAGCAGTGAAGCGAGCGGGGACGGCCCGGAAAATACGCAGTATTTT. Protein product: CASSEASGDGPENTQYF.

The CDR3 spells CASRSLGSGADTQYF. The CDR3 coding sequence is TGCGCCAGCCGGTCTCTCGGGAGCGGGGCAGATACGCAGTATTTT. The J gene is TRBJ2-3, the V gene TRBV5-1; 7 bases line up with TRBD2. The ends lost 7 bases at V and 4 bases at J; junction bases unmatched: 12. The germline gives CDR1 SGHRS, CDR2 YFSETQ. The CDR3 length is 15 residues.

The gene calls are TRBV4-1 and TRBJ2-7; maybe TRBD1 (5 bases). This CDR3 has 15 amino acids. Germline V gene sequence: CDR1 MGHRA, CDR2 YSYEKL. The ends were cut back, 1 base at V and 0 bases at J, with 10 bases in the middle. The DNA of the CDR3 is TGCGCCAGCAGCCAAGTGACAGCTTACTCCTACGAGCAGTACTTC. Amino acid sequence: CASSQVTAYSYEQYF.

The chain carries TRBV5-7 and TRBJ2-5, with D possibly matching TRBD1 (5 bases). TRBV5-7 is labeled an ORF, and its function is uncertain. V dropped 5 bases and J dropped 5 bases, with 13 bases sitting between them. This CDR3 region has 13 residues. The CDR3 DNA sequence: TGTGCCAGCAGGGGAATACACAGGGAGACCCAGTACTTC. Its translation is CASRGIHRETQYF.

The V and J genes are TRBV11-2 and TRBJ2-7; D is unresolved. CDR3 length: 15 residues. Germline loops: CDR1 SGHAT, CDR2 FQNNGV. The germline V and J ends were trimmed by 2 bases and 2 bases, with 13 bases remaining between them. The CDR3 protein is CASSLFLVPTYEQYF. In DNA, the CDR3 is TGTGCCAGCAGCTTATTCTTAGTACCTACCTACGAGCAGTACTTC. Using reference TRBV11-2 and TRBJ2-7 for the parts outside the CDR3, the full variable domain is EAGVAQSPRYKIIEKRQSVAFWCNPISGHATLYWYQQILGQGPKLLIQFQNNGVVDDSQLPKDRFSAERLKGVDSTLKIQPAKLEDSAVYLCASSLFLVPTYEQYFGPGTRLTVT.

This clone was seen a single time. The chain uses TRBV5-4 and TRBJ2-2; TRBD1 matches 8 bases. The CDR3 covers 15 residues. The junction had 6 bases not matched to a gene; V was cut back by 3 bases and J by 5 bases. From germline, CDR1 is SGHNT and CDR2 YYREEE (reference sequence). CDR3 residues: CASSSQGARTGELFF. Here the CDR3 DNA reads TGTGCCAGCAGCTCCCAGGGGGCTAGGACCGGGGAGCTGTTTTTT.

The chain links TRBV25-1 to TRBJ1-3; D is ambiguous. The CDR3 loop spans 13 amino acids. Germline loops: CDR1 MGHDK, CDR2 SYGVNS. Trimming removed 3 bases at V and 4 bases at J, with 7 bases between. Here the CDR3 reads CASSESRGNTIYF. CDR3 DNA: TGTGCCAGCAGTGAGTCCAGGGGAAACACCATATATTTT.

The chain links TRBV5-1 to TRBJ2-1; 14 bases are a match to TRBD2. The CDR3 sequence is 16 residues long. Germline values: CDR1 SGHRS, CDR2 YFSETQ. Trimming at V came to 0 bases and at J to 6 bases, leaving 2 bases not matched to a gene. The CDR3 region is CASSLVTSGRANEQFF. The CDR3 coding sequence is TGCGCCAGCAGCTTGGTGACTAGCGGGAGGGCCAATGAGCAGTTCTTC.

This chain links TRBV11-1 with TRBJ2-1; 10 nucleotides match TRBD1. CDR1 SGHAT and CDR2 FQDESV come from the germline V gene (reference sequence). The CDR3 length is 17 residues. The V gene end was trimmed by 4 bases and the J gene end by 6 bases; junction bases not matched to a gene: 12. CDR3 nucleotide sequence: TGTGCCAGCAGCTATAGACCGGGGACAGGGGACAGCAATGAGCAGTTCTTC. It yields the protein CASSYRPGTGDSNEQFF.

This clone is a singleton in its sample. DNA for the CDR3: TGCGCCAGCAGCTTGGGACTAGCGGGAGGCTTTATCGAGCAGTACTTC. Encoded protein: CASSLGLAGGFIEQYF. The chain couples TRBV5-1 to TRBJ2-7; 13 bases fit TRBD2. CDR1 SGHRS and CDR2 YFSETQ come from the germline V gene. The V segment lost 0 bases and the J segment 6 bases; nucleotides outside the gene matches: 6. The CDR3 runs to 16 residues.

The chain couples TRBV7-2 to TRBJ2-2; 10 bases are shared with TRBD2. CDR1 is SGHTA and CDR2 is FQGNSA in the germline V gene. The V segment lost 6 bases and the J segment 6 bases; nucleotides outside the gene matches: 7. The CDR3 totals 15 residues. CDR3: CASRPPGLASGELFF. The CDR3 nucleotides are TGTGCCAGCAGGCCACCGGGACTAGCGTCCGGGGAGCTGTTTTTT.

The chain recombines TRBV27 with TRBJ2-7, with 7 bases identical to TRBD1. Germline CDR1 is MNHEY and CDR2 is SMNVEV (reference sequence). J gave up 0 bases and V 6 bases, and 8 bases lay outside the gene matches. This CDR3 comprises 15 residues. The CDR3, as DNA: TGTGCCAGCAGCCCACTTCGGGACAGCTCCTACGAGCAGTACTTC. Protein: CASSPLRDSSYEQYF.

CDR3 residues: CSASMNTEAFF. DNA of the CDR3: TGCAGTGCTAGTATGAACACTGAAGCTTTCTTT. The chain carries TRBV20-1 and TRBJ1-1; D is unclear. The germline V gene has CDR1 DFQATT and CDR2 SNEGSKA (reference sequence). V was shortened by 3 bases and J by 0 bases, with 2 bases between the two germline ends. The CDR3 has 11 amino acids.

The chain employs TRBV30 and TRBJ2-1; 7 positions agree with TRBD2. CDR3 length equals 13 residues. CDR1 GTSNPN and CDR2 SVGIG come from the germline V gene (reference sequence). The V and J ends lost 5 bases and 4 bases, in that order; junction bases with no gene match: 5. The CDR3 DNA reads TGTGCCTGGTCTAGCGGTCCATACAATGAGCAGTTCTTC. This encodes CAWSSGPYNEQFF.

The CDR3 is CASSPGLRSSYEQYF. CDR3 DNA sequence: TGTGCCAGCAGCCCCGGACTCCGAAGCTCCTACGAGCAGTACTTC. This sequence joins TRBV11-2 and TRBJ2-7, with D maybe TRBD2 (5 bases). Trimming removed 5 bases from V and 0 bases from J, with 14 bases in between. Germline CDR1 is SGHAT and CDR2 is FQNNGV. CDR3 size: 15 residues.

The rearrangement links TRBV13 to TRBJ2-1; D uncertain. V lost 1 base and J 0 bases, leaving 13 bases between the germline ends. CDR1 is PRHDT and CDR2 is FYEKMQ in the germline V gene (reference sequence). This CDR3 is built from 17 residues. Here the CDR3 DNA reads TGTGCCAGCAGCTTAGCCCCTCTTAGGAGCTCCTACAATGAGCAGTTCTTC. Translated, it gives CASSLAPLRSSYNEQFF. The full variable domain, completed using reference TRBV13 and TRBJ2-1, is AAGVIQSPRHLIKEKRETATLKCYPIPRHDTVYWYQQGPGQDPQFLISFYEKMQSDKGSIPDRFSAQQFSDYHSELNMSSLELGDSALYFCASSLAPLRSSYNEQFFGPGTRLTVL.

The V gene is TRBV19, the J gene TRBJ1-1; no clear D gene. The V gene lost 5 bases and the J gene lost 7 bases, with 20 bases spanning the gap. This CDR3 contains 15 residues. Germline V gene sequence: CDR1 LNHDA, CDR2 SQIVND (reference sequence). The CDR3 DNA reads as TGTGCCAGTAGTCTAAGACTATCCACCTGGGGTGAAGCTTTCTTT. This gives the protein CASSLRLSTWGEAFF. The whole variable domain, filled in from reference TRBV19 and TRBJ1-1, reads DGGITQSPKYLFRKEGQNVTLSCEQNLNHDAMYWYRQDPGQGLRLIYYSQIVNDFQKGDIAEGYSVSREKKESFPLTVTSAQKNPTAFYLCASSLRLSTWGEAFFGQGTRLTVV.

CDR3 nucleotide sequence: TGTGCCAGCAGTTTTAGACACACCGCCACAGATACGCAGTATTTT. This sequence encodes CASSFRHTATDTQYF. The V gene is TRBV27, the J gene TRBJ2-3; no clear D. CDR3 length equals 15 residues. Germline CDR1 reads MNHEY; CDR2 reads SMNVEV (reference sequence). V was shortened by 3 bases and J by 2 bases, with 12 bases between the two germline ends.

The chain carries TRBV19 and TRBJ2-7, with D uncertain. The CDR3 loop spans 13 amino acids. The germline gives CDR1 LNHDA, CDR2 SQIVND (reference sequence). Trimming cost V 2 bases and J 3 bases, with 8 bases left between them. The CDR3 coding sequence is TGTGCCAGTAGTATATCAGGTCTCTACGAGCAGTACTTC. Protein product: CASSISGLYEQYF.

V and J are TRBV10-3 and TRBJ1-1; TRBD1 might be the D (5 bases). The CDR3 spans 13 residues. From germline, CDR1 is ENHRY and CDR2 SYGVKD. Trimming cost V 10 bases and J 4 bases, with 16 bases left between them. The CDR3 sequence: CASSGARGTEAFF. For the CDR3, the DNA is TGTGCCAGCAGCGGGGCGCGGGGCACTGAAGCTTTCTTT.

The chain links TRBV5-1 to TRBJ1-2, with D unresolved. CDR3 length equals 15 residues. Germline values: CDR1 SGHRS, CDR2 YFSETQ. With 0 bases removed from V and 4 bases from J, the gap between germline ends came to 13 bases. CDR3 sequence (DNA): TGCGCCAGCAGCTTGGCGGCGGTCGGTGGCTATGGCTACACCTTC. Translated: CASSLAAVGGYGYTF.

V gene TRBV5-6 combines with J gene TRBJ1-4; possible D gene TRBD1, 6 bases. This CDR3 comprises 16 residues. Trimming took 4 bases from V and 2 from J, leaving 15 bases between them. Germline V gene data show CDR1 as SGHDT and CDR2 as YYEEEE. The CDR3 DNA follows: TGTGCCAGCAGCGCCTTAACAGGGCGCACTAATGAAAAACTGTTTTTT. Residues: CASSALTGRTNEKLFF. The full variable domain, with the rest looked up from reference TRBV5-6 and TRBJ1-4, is DAGVTQSPTHLIKTRGQQVTLRCSPKSGHDTVSWYQQALGQGPQFIFQYYEEEERQRGNFPDRFSGHQFPNYSSELNVNALLLGDSALYLCASSALTGRTNEKLFFGSGTQLSVL.

The chain's CDR3 is CASSSSGGEQFF. In nucleotides, the CDR3 is TGTGCCAGCAGCTCCTCGGGGGGAGAGCAGTTCTTC. The chain recombines TRBV6-5 with TRBJ2-1, with TRBD2 matching 7 bases. V trimming: 6 bases; J trimming: 10 bases; junction bases outside the gene matches: 6. The CDR3 length is 12 residues. The germline V gene encodes CDR1 MNHEY and CDR2 SVGAGI.